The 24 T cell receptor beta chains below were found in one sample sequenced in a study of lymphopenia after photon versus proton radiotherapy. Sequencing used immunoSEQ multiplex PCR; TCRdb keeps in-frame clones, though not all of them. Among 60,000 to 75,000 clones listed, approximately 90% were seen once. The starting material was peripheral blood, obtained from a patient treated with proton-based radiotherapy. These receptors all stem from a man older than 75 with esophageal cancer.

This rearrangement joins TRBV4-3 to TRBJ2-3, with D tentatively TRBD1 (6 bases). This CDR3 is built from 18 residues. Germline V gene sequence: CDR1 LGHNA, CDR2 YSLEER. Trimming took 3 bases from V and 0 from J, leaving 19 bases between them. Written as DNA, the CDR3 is TGCGCCAGCAGCCAGATGGGTTGGTACAGGGATAGCACAGATACGCAGTATTTT. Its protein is CASSQMGWYRDSTDTQYF.

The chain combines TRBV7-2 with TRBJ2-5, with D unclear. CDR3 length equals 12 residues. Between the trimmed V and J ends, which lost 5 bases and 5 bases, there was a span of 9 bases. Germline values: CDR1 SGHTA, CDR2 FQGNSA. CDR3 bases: TGTGCCAGCAGCCTCCTAGGGGAGACCCAGTACTTC. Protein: CASSLLGETQYF.

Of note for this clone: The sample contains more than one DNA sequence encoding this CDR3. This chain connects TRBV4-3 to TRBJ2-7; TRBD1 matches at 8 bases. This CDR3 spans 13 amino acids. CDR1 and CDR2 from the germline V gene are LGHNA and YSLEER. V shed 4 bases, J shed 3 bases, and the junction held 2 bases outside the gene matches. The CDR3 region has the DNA TGCGCCAGCAGCCGTGGACAGGGCTACGAGCAGTACTTC. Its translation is CASSRGQGYEQYF.

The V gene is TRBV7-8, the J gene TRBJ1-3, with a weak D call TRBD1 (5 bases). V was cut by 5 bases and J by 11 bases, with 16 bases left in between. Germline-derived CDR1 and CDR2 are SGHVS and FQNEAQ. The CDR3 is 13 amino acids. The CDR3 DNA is TGTGCCAGCAGCCTTGCACAGCTAGGGGCCATATATTTT. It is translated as CASSLAQLGAIYF. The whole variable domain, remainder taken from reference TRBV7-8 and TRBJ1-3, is GAGVSQSPRYKVAKRGQDVALRCDPISGHVSLFWYQQALGQGPEFLTYFQNEAQLDKSGLPSDRFFAERPEGSVSTLKIQRTQQEDSAVYLCASSLAQLGAIYFGEGSWLTVV.

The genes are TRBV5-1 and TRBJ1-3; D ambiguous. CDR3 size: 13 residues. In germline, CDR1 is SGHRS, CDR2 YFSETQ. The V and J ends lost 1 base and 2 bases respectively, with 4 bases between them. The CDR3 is CASSLWPGNTIYF. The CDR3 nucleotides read TGCGCCAGCAGCTTGTGGCCTGGAAACACCATATATTTT.

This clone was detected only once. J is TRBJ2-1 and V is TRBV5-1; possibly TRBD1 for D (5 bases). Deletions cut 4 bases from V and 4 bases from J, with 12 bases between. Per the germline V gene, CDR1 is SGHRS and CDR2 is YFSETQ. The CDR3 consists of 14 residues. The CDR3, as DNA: TGCGCCAGCAGCCAGGGAAATTCATACAATGAGCAGTTCTTC. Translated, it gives CASSQGNSYNEQFF.

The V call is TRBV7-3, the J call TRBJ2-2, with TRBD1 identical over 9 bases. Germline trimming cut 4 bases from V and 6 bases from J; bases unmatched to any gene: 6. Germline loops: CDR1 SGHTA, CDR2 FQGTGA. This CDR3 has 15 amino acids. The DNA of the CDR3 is TGTGCCAGCAGCTCGCGGACAGGGGAGGCCGGGGAGCTGTTTTTT. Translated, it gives CASSSRTGEAGELFF.

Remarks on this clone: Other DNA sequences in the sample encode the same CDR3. The CDR3 sequence is CASSPLGLATDTQYF. The CDR3 nucleotides read TGTGCCAGCTCACCACTCGGACTAGCAACAGATACGCAGTATTTT. V is TRBV18 and J is TRBJ2-3; 8 bases map to TRBD2. The CDR3 spans 15 residues. Trimming at V came to 1 base and at J to 3 bases, leaving 3 bases not matched to a gene. The V gene's germline CDR1 is KGHSH and CDR2 LQKENI.

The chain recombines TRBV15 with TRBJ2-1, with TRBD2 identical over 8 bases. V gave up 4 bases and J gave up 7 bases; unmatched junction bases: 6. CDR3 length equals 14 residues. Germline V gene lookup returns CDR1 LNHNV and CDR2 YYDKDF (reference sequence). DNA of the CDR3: TGTGCCACCAGCAAAAGGACTAGCATGAATGAGCAGTTCTTC. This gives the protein CATSKRTSMNEQFF.

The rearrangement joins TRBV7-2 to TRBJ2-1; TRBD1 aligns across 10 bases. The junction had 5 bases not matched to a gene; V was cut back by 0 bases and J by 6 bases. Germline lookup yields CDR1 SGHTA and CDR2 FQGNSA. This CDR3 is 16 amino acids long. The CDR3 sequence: CASSLAGTGEINEQFF. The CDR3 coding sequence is TGTGCCAGCAGCTTAGCCGGGACAGGGGAGATCAATGAGCAGTTCTTC.

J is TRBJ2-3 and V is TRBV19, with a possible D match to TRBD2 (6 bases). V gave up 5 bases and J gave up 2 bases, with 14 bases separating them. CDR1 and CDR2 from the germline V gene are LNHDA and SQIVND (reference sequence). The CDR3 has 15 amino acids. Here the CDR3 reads CASSRSAGPTDTQYF. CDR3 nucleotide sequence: TGTGCCAGTAGTCGGTCGGCGGGGCCCACAGATACGCAGTATTTT.

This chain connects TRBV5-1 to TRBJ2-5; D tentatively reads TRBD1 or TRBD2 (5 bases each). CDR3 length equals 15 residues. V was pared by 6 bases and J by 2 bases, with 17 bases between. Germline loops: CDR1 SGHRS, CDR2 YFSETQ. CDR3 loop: CASTLLGADQETQYF. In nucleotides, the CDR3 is TGCGCCAGCACACTCCTCGGGGCGGATCAAGAGACCCAGTACTTC. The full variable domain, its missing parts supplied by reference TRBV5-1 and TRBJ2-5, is KAGVTQTPRYLIKTRGQQVTLSCSPISGHRSVSWYQQTPGQGLQFLFEYFSETQRNKGNFPGRFSGRQFSNSRSEMNVSTLELGDSALYLCASTLLGADQETQYFGPGTRLLVL.

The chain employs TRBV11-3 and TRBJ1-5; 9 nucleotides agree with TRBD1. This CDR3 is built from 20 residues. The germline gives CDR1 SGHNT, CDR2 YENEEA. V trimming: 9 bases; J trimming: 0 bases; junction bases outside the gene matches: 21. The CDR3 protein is CARGGSKSRDRAYSNQPQHF. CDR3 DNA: TGTGCCAGGGGGGGGAGTAAAAGCCGGGACAGGGCCTATAGCAATCAGCCCCAGCATTTT. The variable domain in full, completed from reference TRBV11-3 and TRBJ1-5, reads EAGVVQSPRYKIIEKKQPVAFWCNPISGHNTLYWYLQNLGQGPELLIRYENEEAVDDSQLPKDRFSAERLKGVDSTLKIQPAELGDSAVYLCARGGSKSRDRAYSNQPQHFGDGTRLSIL.

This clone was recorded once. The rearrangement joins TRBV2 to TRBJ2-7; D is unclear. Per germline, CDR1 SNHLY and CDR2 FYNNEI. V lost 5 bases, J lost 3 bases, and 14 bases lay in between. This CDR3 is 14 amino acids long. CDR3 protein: CASSSDRFHYEQYF. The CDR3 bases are TGTGCCAGCAGTTCCGACCGATTTCACTACGAGCAGTACTTC.

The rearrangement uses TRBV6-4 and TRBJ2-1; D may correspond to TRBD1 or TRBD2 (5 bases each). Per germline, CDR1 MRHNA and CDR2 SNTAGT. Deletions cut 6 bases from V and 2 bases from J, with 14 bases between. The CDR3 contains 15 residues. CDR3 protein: CASSAGRATYNEQFF. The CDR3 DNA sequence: TGTGCCAGCAGCGCGGGCAGGGCGACCTACAATGAGCAGTTCTTC.

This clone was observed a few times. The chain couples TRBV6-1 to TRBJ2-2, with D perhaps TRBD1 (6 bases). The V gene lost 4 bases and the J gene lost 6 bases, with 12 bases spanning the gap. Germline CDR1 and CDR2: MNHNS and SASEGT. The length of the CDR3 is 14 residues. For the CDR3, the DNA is TGTGCCAGCAGTGGACAGGAGTTATCCGGGGAGCTGTTTTTT. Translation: CASSGQELSGELFF.

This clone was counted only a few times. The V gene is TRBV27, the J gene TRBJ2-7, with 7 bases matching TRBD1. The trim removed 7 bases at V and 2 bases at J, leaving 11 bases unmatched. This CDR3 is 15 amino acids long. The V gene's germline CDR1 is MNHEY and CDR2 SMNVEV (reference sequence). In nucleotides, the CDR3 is TGTGCCAGCACCGGGATCCGGGACAGAACCTACGAGCAGTACTTC. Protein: CASTGIRDRTYEQYF.

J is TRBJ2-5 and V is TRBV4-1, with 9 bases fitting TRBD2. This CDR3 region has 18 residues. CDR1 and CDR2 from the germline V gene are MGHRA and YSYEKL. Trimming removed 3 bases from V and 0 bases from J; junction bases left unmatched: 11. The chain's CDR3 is CASSHRKILAGHQETQYF. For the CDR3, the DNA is TGCGCCAGCAGCCACCGCAAGATTCTAGCGGGACACCAAGAGACCCAGTACTTC.

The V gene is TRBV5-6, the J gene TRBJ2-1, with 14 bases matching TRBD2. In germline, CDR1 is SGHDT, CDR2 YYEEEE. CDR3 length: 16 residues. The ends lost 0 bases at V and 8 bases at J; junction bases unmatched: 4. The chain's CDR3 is CASSLGLAGGRDEQFF. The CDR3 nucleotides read TGTGCCAGCAGCTTGGGACTAGCGGGAGGGCGGGATGAGCAGTTCTTC.

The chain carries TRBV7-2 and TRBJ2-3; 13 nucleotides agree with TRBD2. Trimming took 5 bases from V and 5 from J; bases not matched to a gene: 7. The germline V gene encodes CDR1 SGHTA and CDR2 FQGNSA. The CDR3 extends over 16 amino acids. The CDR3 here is CASSPPGLAGVDTQYF. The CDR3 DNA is TGTGCCAGCAGCCCCCCTGGACTAGCGGGAGTAGATACGCAGTATTTT. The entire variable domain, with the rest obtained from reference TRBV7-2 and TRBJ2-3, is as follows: GAGVSQSPSNKVTEKGKDVELRCDPISGHTALYWYRQSLGQGLEFLIYFQGNSAPDKSGLPSDRFSAERTGGSVSTLTIQRTQQEDSAVYLCASSPPGLAGVDTQYFGPGTRLTVL.

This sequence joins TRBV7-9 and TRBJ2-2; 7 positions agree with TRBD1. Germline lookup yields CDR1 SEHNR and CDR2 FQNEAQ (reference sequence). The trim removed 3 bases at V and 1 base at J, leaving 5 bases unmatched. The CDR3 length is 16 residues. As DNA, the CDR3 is TGTGCCAGCAGCTTCAGGGGGTTCGGGAACACCGGGGAGCTGTTTTTT. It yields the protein CASSFRGFGNTGELFF.

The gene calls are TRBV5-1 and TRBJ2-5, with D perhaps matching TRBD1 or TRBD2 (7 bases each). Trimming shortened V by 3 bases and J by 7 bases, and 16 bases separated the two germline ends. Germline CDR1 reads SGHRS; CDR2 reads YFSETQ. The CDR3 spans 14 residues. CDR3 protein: CASSSTGPGGTQYF. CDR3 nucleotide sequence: TGCGCCAGCAGCTCGACAGGGCCGGGAGGGACCCAGTACTTC.

CDR3 sequence: CASSYQAGESYEQYF. CDR3 DNA sequence: TGTGCCAGCAGTTACCAAGCGGGAGAGAGCTACGAGCAGTACTTC. V is TRBV6-5 and J is TRBJ2-7; TRBD2 aligns across 8 bases. This CDR3 comprises 15 residues. The V segment lost 2 bases and the J segment 3 bases; nucleotides outside the gene matches: 6. Germline V lookup: CDR1 MNHEY, CDR2 SVGAGI.

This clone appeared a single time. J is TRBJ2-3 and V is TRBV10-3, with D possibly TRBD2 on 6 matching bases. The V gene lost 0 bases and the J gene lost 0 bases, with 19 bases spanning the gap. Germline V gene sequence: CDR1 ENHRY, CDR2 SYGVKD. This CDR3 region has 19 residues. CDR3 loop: CAISESQVGGTVSTDTQYF. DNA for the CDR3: TGTGCCATCAGTGAGTCGCAGGTCGGGGGTACGGTTAGCACAGATACGCAGTATTTT.